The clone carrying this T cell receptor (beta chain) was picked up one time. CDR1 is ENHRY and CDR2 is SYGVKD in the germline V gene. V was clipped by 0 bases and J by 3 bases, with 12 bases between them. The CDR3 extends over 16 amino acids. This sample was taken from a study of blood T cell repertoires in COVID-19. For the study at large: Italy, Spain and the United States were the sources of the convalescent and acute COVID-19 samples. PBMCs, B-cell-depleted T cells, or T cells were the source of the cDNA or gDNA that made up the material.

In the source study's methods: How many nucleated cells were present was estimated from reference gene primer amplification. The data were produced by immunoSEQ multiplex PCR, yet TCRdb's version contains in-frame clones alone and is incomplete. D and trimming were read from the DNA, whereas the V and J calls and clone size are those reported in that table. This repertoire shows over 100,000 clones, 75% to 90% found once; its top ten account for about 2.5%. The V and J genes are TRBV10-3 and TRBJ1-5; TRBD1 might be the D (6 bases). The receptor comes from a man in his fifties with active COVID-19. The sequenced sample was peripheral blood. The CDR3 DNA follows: TGTGCCATCAGTGAGTCAGGGGGAAGGACCAATCAGCCCCAGCATTTT. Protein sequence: CAISESGGRTNQPQHF.